Below are 27 T cell receptor beta chains sequenced from a single sample in a study of glioma-infiltrating T cells. Amplification of TCR alpha and beta CDR3 regions from RNA used iRepertoire nested multiplex PCR. TCRdb re-called the multiplex PCR reads with MiXCR, one entry per CDR3 protein. Of fewer than 110,000 distinct CDR3 sequences listed, about 30% are singletons. The sample comprised glioma tissue, nonneoplastic brain tissue, or PBMCs (not recorded which). The receptor set was obtained from a human donor with low-grade glioma or glioblastoma, undergoing nonglioma brain surgery, or in good health (not recorded which).

The chain employs TRBV3-1 and TRBJ1-4; TRBD1 is a possible D gene (6 bases). V was shortened by 5 bases and J by 3 bases, with 13 bases between the two germline ends. The CDR3 spans 15 residues. CDR1 is LGHDT, CDR2 YNNKEL, per germline (reference sequence). The CDR3 DNA sequence: TGTGCCAGCAGCTCCCGCGAGGGGGCTAATGAAAAACTGTTTTTT. Translated, it gives CASSSREGANEKLFF.

As concerns this clonotype: This may stem from a read error, because a much larger clone lies one nucleotide away. The chain is built from TRBV4-1 and TRBJ2-1; 8 bases line up with TRBD1. The CDR3 runs to 14 residues. CDR1 is MGHRA, CDR2 YSYEKL, per germline. CDR3 region: CASNQMDRDNKQFF. CDR3 nucleotide sequence: TGCGCCAGCAACCAGATGGACAGGGACAATAAGCAGTTCTTC.

This chain links TRBV2 with TRBJ1-5; D remains ambiguous. The V end was cut by 2 bases, the J end by 9 bases, with 11 bases between. The CDR3 contains 13 residues. The germline V gene encodes CDR1 SNHLY and CDR2 FYNNEI. Here the CDR3 DNA reads TGTGCCAGCAGTGAACAGCCGGTCAGGCCCCAGCATTTT. Protein product: CASSEQPVRPQHF.

Points on this clonotype: The junction differs from germline at one of its ends, possibly a read error. The V and J genes are TRBV27 and TRBJ2-7; a possible D gene is TRBD2 (5 bases). The CDR3 length is 14 residues. Germline values: CDR1 MNHEY, CDR2 SMNVEV (reference sequence). Here the CDR3 reads CASRVQPSTYERYF. The CDR3 DNA follows: TGTGCCAGCAGAGTTCAGCCTAGCACCTATGAGCGGTACTTC.

To note about this clonotype: This sequence may be a read error, since a much larger clone differs from it by one base. This CDR3 reads CSADAGQVQSPHHF. In DNA, the CDR3 is TGCAGTGCGGACGCGGGACAGGTCCAGTCGCCCCATCATTTT. V and J are TRBV20-1 and TRBJ1-5; TRBD1 agrees at 8 bases. Germline lookup yields CDR1 DFQATT and CDR2 SNEGSKA (reference sequence). There are 14 residues in the CDR3.

For this clonotype: This may stem from a read error, because a much larger clone lies one nucleotide away. The CDR3 does not end in the conserved phenylalanine or tryptophan, so this is likely a read error. The chain couples TRBV6-2 or TRBV6-3 to TRBJ2-1; unclear D gene. Germline assignment: CDR1 MNHEY and CDR2 SVGEGT. The CDR3 is 10 residues long. V shed 6 bases and J shed 5 bases, with 2 bases lying between them. The CDR3 loop is CASRNNEQFL. CDR3 nucleotide sequence: TGTGCCAGCAGAAACAATGAGCAGTTCCTC.

This clonotype was detected only a few times. The rearrangement links TRBV4-3 to TRBJ1-1, with 9 bases that match TRBD1. The CDR3 runs 13 residues. Per germline, CDR1 LGHNA and CDR2 YSLEER. The J segment lost 5 bases and the V segment lost 4 bases, leaving 2 bases of the junction unmatched. The CDR3 bases are TGCGCCAGCAGCCGGGACAGGGTTACTGAAGCTTTCTTT. As protein: CASSRDRVTEAFF.

This clonotype was detected ten times or more. This rearrangement joins TRBV7-2 to TRBJ1-1; TRBD1 aligns across 7 bases. There are 15 residues in the CDR3. V lost 6 bases and J lost 5; bases outside the gene matches: 12. The germline V gene has CDR1 SGHTA and CDR2 FQGNSA. The CDR3 sequence: CASSISTGTRTEAFF. CDR3 DNA sequence: TGTGCCAGCAGTATTTCGACAGGGACGAGAACTGAAGCTTTCTTT. Combining the CDR3 with reference TRBV7-2 and TRBJ1-1 gives the whole variable domain GAGVSQSPSNKVTEKGKDVELRCDPISGHTALYWYRQSLGQGLEFLIYFQGNSAPDKSGLPSDRFSAERTGGSVSTLTIQRTQQEDSAVYLCASSISTGTRTEAFFGQGTRLTVV.

This clonotype showed up just a few times. With a much larger clone just one base away, this may be a read error. V is TRBV27 and J is TRBJ2-5; tentatively, D is TRBD1 (5 bases). The CDR3 spans 13 residues. Germline-derived CDR1 and CDR2 are MNHEY and SMNVEV (reference sequence). The CDR3 loop reads CASSFQGQETKYF. For the CDR3, the DNA is TGTGCCAGCAGTTTTCAAGGACAAGAGACCAAGTACTTC.

Comments on this clonotype: Possible read error: a much larger clone is one base away. The chain joins TRBV30 to TRBJ2-3; D remains ambiguous. Germline CDR1 is GTSNPN and CDR2 is SVGIG (reference sequence). Trimming took off 7 bases at V and 8 bases at J, with 13 bases between the two ends. This CDR3 comprises 11 residues. This CDR3 is CALEARFTQYF. The CDR3 DNA is TGTGCCTTAGAGGCGCGTTTTACGCAGTATTTT.

This sequence joins TRBV18 and TRBJ2-4; 7 positions agree with TRBD2. The CDR3 length is 18 residues. J lost 2 bases, V lost 3 bases, and 13 bases had no gene match. The germline V gene has CDR1 KGHSH and CDR2 LQKENI. The DNA for the CDR3 is TGTGCCAGCTCACCGGCTGTTAGCGGGCCTATATCCAAAAACATTCAGTACTTC. Amino acid sequence: CASSPAVSGPISKNIQYF.

About this clonotype: Being one base from a much bigger clone, this may be a read error. The chain carries TRBV19 and TRBJ2-3; maybe TRBD2 (7 bases). Germline CDR1 reads LNHDA; CDR2 reads SQIVND (reference sequence). This CDR3 region has 16 residues. Trimming took 3 bases from V and 5 from J, leaving 18 bases between them. CDR3 in amino acids: CASSISGGEPRDTQYF. In DNA, the CDR3 is TGTGCCAGTAGTATTTCGGGGGGCGAGCCGAGAGATACGCAGTATTTT. The entire variable domain, with the rest obtained from reference TRBV19 and TRBJ2-3, is as follows: DGGITQSPKYLFRKEGQNVTLSCEQNLNHDAMYWYRQDPGQGLRLIYYSQIVNDFQKGDIAEGYSVSREKKESFPLTVTSAQKNPTAFYLCASSISGGEPRDTQYFGPGTRLTVL.

This clonotype was detected ten times or more. V and J are TRBV6-2 or TRBV6-3 and TRBJ2-1, with D perhaps matching TRBD2 (6 bases). The germline CDR1 and CDR2 sequences are MNHEY and SVGEGT. V dropped 1 base and J dropped 3 bases, with 13 bases sitting between them. The CDR3 contains 16 residues. The CDR3 DNA sequence: TGTGCCAGCAGTTACTACAGCGGGTCTTTCTACAATGAGCAGTTCTTC. Its translation is CASSYYSGSFYNEQFF.

This clonotype has a count of ten or more. This chain links TRBV6-1 with TRBJ1-3; 8 nucleotides align to TRBD1. Looked up from germline, CDR1 is MNHNS and CDR2 is SASEGT. V shed 5 bases and J 8 bases; nucleotides not matched to a gene: 8. The CDR3 totals 14 residues. In DNA form, the CDR3 reads TGTGCCAGCAGTTTCGGACAGGGAGCGGACACCATATATTTT. Translation gives CASSFGQGADTIYF.

The chain links TRBV7-3 to TRBJ1-1; D is unresolved. The CDR3 has 15 residues. The V end lost 2 bases, the J end lost 5 bases, and 15 bases lay between the germline ends. CDR1 is SGHTA and CDR2 is FQGTGA in the germline V gene. CDR3 loop: CASSLSSGSRTEAFF. In DNA, the CDR3 is TGTGCCAGCAGCTTATCATCGGGGTCGAGGACTGAAGCTTTCTTT.

The chain employs TRBV11-2 and TRBJ2-5; D might be TRBD1 or TRBD2, each matching 5 bases. V was cut by 4 bases and J by 4 bases, with 16 bases left in between. Germline values: CDR1 SGHAT, CDR2 FQNNGV. The CDR3 loop spans 15 amino acids. This CDR3 reads CASSSGTLSVETQYF. The DNA of the CDR3 is TGTGCCAGCAGCTCCGGGACGTTGTCTGTAGAGACCCAGTACTTC.

The V call is TRBV6-1, the J call TRBJ1-3, with a tentative D call TRBD1 (6 bases). From germline, CDR1 is MNHNS and CDR2 SASEGT. V was shortened by 7 bases and J by 4 bases, with 23 bases between the two germline ends. This CDR3 comprises 17 residues. The CDR3 DNA follows: TGTGCCAGCACTGACCCCCGGGGGCCAGGGGCCGGAAACACCATATATTTT. This translates into CASTDPRGPGAGNTIYF.

This clonotype was seen ten or more times. The chain couples TRBV20-1 to TRBJ2-5; D gene unclear. The CDR3 is 12 amino acids. Trimming shortened V by 7 bases and J by 2 bases, and 11 bases separated the two germline ends. Germline values: CDR1 DFQATT, CDR2 SNEGSKA (reference sequence). CDR3 region: CSGLRSQETQYF. Here the CDR3 DNA reads TGCAGTGGTTTAAGGTCACAAGAGACCCAGTACTTC.

This clonotype was recorded many times. This sequence joins TRBV6-4 and TRBJ2-3, with D tentatively TRBD2 (5 bases). Trimming cost V 6 bases and J 1 base, with 11 bases left between them. Germline V gene sequence: CDR1 MRHNA, CDR2 SNTAGT. The CDR3 is 14 residues long. Here the CDR3 reads CASSPSGGTDTQYF. CDR3 nucleotides: TGTGCCAGCAGCCCCTCCGGGGGCACAGATACGCAGTATTTT.

In regard to this clonotype: A single base separates this from a much larger clone, so it may be a read error. This chain joins TRBV6-1 and TRBJ2-1; D perhaps matches TRBD2 (6 bases). V lost 6 bases and J lost 8, with 17 bases in between. CDR1 MNHNS and CDR2 SASEGT come from the germline V gene. The CDR3 is 14 residues long. Here the CDR3 DNA reads TGTGCCAGCAGGTCCACGGGGGTAGCAGATGAGCAGTTCTTC. It yields the protein CASRSTGVADEQFF.

The chain carries TRBV12-2 and TRBJ2-1. TRBV12-2 is assigned pseudogene status. This CDR3 has 12 residues. The chain's CDR3 is CASRLDNGEQFF. DNA of the CDR3: TGTGCAAGTCGCTTAGATAACGGTGAGCAGTTCTTC.

This clonotype was seen ten or more times. V usage is TRBV12-3 or TRBV12-4 and J usage is TRBJ1-3, with a weak D call TRBD1 (6 bases). The CDR3 is 13 residues long. Trimming cost V 9 bases and J 8 bases, with 17 bases left between them. The CDR3 here is CASRLGAGDTIYF. In DNA form, the CDR3 reads TGTGCCAGTAGATTGGGGGCAGGGGACACCATATATTTT.

As to this clonotype: Since a much larger clone is just one base distant, this may be a read error. The chain is built from TRBV20-1 and TRBJ2-7, with TRBD1 as a possible D gene (5 bases). Per the germline V gene, CDR1 is DFQATT and CDR2 is SNEGSKA (reference sequence). The CDR3 contains 14 residues. Trimming shortened V by 0 bases and J by 13 bases, and 22 bases separated the two germline ends. The CDR3 bases are TGCAGTGCTAGAGATCTGCGCGGAAAGGGGCTAACTTACTTC. It encodes CSARDLRGKGLTYF.

Remarks on this clonotype: An end of the junction does not agree with germline; a read error may underlie this. V and J are TRBV29-1 and TRBJ2-5; D possibly corresponds to TRBD1 (5 bases). Germline V gives CDR1 SQVTM, CDR2 ANQGSEA. There are 16 residues in the CDR3. The CDR3 nucleotides are TGCAGCGTTGAAGGCGCGACAGAATCGGCGCAAGGGACCCAGTACTTC. Translated: CSVEGATESAQGTQYF.

J is TRBJ1-2 and V is TRBV18; D gene uncertain. The length of the CDR3 is 13 residues. Trimming removed 4 bases from V and 4 bases from J, with 10 bases in between. Germline CDR1 and CDR2: KGHSH and LQKENI. CDR3 nucleotide sequence: TGTGCCAGCTCACGTCAGACTGCCTATGGCTACACCTTC. This gives the protein CASSRQTAYGYTF.

This chain links TRBV30 with TRBJ2-5; a possible D gene is TRBD2 (5 bases). The germline CDR1 and CDR2 sequences are GTSNPN and SVGIG (reference sequence). V lost 1 base to trimming and J lost 5 bases, with 17 bases between them. The CDR3 sequence is 15 residues long. CDR3 DNA sequence: TGTGCCTGGAGTGCTGATTCGGGGTTCAGCGAGACCCAGTACTTC. Residues: CAWSADSGFSETQYF. Drawing the rest from reference TRBV30 and TRBJ2-5, the complete variable domain is SQTIHQWPATLVQPVGSPLSLECTVEGTSNPNLYWYRQAAGRGLQLLFYSVGIGQISSEVPQNLSASRPQDRQFILSSKKLLLSDSGFYLCAWSADSGFSETQYFGPGTRLLVL.

This clonotype was seen ten or more times. This sequence joins TRBV3-1 and TRBJ1-2, with unresolved D. CDR3 size: 12 residues. Trimming pared 0 bases from V and 9 bases from J, leaving 8 bases between. Germline V lookup: CDR1 LGHDT, CDR2 YNNKEL (reference sequence). The CDR3 loop reads CASSQERTSYTF. CDR3 in DNA: TGTGCCAGCAGCCAAGAACGGACGAGCTACACCTTC.